Shown below are 7 T cell receptor beta chains from a single sample sequenced in a study of T cells in Graves' hyperthyroidism and ophthalmopathy. Amplification yielded TCR beta CDR3 regions, with RNA transcripts as the source. The study used the HTBI primer set for a first-round RT-PCR of the TCR CDR3. MiXCR was run by TCRdb on the multiplex PCR reads, yielding one entry per CDR3 protein. The top ten hold roughly 8.2% of the sample, which has 500,000 to 750,000 distinct CDR3 sequences, roughly 50% seen once. The specimen was peripheral blood or thyroid tissue (not recorded which). All receptors come from a woman under 30 with Graves' hyperthyroidism.

Regarding this clonotype: Its ends do not fully match the called genes, so a read error is possible. The rearrangement links TRBV20-1 to TRBJ1-4; D possibly corresponds to TRBD1 (6 bases). Germline V gene data show CDR1 as DFQATT and CDR2 as SNEGSKA (reference sequence). The length of the CDR3 is 11 residues. The CDR3 DNA follows: TGCAGTGCTTGGGAGGGGGGAGGCACGGTTTTT. Its translation is CSAWEGGGTVF.

The genes are TRBV19 and TRBJ1-1, with D possibly TRBD1 on 6 matching bases. Germline V gene sequence: CDR1 LNHDA, CDR2 SQIVND (reference sequence). This CDR3 is 13 amino acids long. The V gene lost 5 bases and the J gene lost 7 bases, with 14 bases spanning the gap. CDR3 loop: CASSFDRYNEAFF. For the CDR3, the DNA is TGTGCCAGTAGTTTTGACAGGTACAATGAAGCTTTCTTT.

V gene TRBV29-1 combines with J gene TRBJ2-1, with 11 bases lining up with TRBD2. In germline, CDR1 is SQVTM, CDR2 ANQGSEA. This CDR3 has 16 residues. Trimming cost V 3 bases and J 3 bases; bases outside gene matches: 7. Written as DNA, the CDR3 is TGCAGCGTTGACGGTAGCGGGGGGGGTAACTACAATGAGCAGTTCTTC. This codes for CSVDGSGGGNYNEQFF.

About this clonotype itself: Because the CDR3 is missing its conserved closing phenylalanine or tryptophan, this is likely a read error. The limits of the CDR3 on the DNA are not certain, so only TCRdb's listed CDR3 is given. J is TRBJ2-7 and V is TRBV7-2; the DNA was not compared with TRBD2, the D call given in the table. Germline values: CDR1 SGHTA, CDR2 FQGNSA. The CDR3 region is 9 residues in length, termini included. This CDR3 is CASSPLLAG.

With regard to this clonotype: This CDR3 is missing its conserved last phenylalanine or tryptophan, likely due to a read error. The limits of the CDR3 on the DNA are not certain, so only TCRdb's listed CDR3 is given. The chain links TRBV7-9 to TRBJ2-7. Looked up from germline, CDR1 is SEHNR and CDR2 is FQNEAQ (reference sequence). The CDR3 contains 11 residues when both ends are counted. The CDR3 spells CASSQDALLNT.

The gene calls are TRBV29-1 and TRBJ1-1, with a tentative D call TRBD1 (5 bases). CDR3 length: 16 amino acids. In germline, CDR1 is SQVTM, CDR2 ANQGSEA. Trimming took off 4 bases at V and 5 bases at J, with 23 bases between the two ends. The CDR3 spells CSVASSLRDGGTEAFF. The CDR3 coding sequence is TGCAGCGTTGCCAGCAGCCTCCGGGACGGCGGTACTGAAGCTTTCTTT.

This sequence joins TRBV12-5 and TRBJ2-7; D unclear. Germline V gene data show CDR1 as LGHNT and CDR2 as FRNRAP. Trimming took off 3 bases at V and 3 bases at J, with 3 bases between the two ends. The CDR3 has 11 residues. CDR3 region: CASGFDYEQYF. CDR3 in DNA: TGTGCTAGTGGTTTTGACTACGAGCAGTACTTC.